Many counts were recorded for the clone carrying this TCR beta chain. These data are taken from a study of identical twins. The ends were cut back, 2 bases at V and 4 bases at J, with 8 bases in the middle. This CDR3 is 13 amino acids long. Germline CDR1 is MNHEY and CDR2 is SVGEGT. TCRdb re-called the 5' RACE reads through MiXCR, storing one row per CDR3 protein. The sample lists around 370,000 distinct CDR3 sequences; about 10% were seen once. V usage is TRBV6-2 or TRBV6-3 and J usage is TRBJ1-2; D is possibly TRBD1 (5 bases). The sample comprised naive T cells sorted from blood. This receptor was obtained from a woman aged 50 to 60 in good health. CDR3 sequence reads: CASSYGDSYGYTF. The CDR3 bases are TGTGCCAGCAGTTACGGCGACAGCTATGGCTACACCTTC.